The clone carrying this T cell receptor beta chain was observed a single time. The ends were cut back, 4 bases at V and 5 bases at J, with 13 bases in the middle. CDR1 and CDR2 (germline): SGHRS, YFSETQ. The CDR3 sequence is 14 residues long. The sample comes from a study of blood T cells in healthy people across ages. PCR was performed a second time for roughly 7 to 12 cycles using a sample-barcoded 5' primer and a J-beta primer mix. Using its own MiXCR run on the 5' RACE reads, TCRdb lists one record per CDR3 protein. The table records around 1.5 million distinct CDR3 sequences, around 59% of them present only once. Each donor was a healthy Caucasian individual from Russia, aged roughly 6 to 100. No fewer than 5.5 micrograms of total RNA were isolated from every sample.

Sequencing was carried out using blood. The genes are TRBV5-1 and TRBJ2-4; D ambiguous. This receptor was taken from a man aged 18 to 35 in good health. CDR3 in amino acids: CASSPWSLENIQYF. The CDR3 DNA is TGCGCCAGCAGCCCGTGGAGTTTGGAAAACATTCAGTACTTC.